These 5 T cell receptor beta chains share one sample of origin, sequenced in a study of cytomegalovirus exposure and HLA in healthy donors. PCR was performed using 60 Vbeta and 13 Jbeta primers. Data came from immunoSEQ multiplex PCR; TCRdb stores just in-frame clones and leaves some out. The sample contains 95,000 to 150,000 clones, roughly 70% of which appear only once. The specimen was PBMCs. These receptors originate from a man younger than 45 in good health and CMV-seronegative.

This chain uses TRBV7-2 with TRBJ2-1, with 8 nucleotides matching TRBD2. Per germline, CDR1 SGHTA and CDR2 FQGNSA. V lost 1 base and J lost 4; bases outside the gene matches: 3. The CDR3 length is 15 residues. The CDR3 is CASSLVAGQYNEQFF. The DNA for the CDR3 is TGTGCCAGCAGCTTAGTAGCGGGGCAATACAATGAGCAGTTCTTC. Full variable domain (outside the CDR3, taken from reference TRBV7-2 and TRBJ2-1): GAGVSQSPSNKVTEKGKDVELRCDPISGHTALYWYRQSLGQGLEFLIYFQGNSAPDKSGLPSDRFSAERTGGSVSTLTIQRTQQEDSAVYLCASSLVAGQYNEQFFGPGTRLTVL.

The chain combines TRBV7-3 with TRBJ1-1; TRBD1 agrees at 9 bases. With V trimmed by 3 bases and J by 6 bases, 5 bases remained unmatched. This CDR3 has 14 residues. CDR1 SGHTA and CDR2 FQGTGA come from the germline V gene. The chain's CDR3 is CASSLTGGIPEAFF. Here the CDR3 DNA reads TGTGCCAGCAGCTTGACAGGGGGGATCCCTGAAGCTTTCTTT.

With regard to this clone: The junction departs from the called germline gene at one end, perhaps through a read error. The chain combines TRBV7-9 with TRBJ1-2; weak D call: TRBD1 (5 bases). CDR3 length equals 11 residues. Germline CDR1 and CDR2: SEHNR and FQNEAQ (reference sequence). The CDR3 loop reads CSSSLEGGYTF. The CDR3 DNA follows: TGTTCCAGCAGCTTAGAGGGGGGCTACACCTTC.

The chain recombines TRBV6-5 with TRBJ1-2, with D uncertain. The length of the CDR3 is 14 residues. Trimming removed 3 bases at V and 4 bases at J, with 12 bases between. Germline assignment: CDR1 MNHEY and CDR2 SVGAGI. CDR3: CASSYGSTRYGYTF. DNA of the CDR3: TGTGCCAGCAGTTATGGTAGCACCCGCTATGGCTACACCTTC.

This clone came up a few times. CDR3 nucleotides: TGTGCCAGCGGGACAGAAACCACCGGGGAGCTGTTTTTT. Protein product: CASGTETTGELFF. The chain combines TRBV19 with TRBJ2-2; 7 bases fit TRBD1. CDR3 length: 13 residues. After removal of 9 bases from V and 4 bases from J, the junction contained 5 bases not matched to a gene. The germline V gene encodes CDR1 LNHDA and CDR2 SQIVND (reference sequence).